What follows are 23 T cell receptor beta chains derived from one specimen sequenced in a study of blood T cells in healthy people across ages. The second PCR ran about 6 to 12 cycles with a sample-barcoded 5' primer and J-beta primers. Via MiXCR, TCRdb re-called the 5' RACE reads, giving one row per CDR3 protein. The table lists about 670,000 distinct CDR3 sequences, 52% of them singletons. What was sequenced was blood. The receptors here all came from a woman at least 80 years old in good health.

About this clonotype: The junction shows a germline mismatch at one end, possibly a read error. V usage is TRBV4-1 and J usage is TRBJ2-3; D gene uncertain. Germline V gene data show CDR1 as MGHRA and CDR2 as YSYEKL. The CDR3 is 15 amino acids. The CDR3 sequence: CASSPLRLGTETQYF. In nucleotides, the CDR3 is TGCGCCAGCAGTCCCCTCAGGCTTGGCACAGAGACGCAGTATTTT.

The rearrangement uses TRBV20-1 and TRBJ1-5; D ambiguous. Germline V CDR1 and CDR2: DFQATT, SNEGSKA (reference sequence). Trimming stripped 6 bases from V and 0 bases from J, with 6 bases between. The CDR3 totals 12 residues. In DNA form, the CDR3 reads TGCAGTGCCGTCTATAGCAATCAGCCCCAGCATTTT. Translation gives CSAVYSNQPQHF.

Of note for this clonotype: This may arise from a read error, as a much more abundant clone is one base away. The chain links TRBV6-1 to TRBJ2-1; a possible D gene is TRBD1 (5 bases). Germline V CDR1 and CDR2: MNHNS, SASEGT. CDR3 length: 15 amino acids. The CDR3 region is CAGSGATVSYNEQFF. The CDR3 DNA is TGTGCCGGCAGTGGGGCAACAGTATCCTACAATGAGCAGTTCTTC.

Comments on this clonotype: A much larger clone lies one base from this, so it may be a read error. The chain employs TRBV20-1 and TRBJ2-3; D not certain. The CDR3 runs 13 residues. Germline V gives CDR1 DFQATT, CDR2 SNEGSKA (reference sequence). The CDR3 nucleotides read TGCTCAACGAGGCTACAGAGCACAGATACGCAGTATTTT. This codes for CSTRLQSTDTQYF.

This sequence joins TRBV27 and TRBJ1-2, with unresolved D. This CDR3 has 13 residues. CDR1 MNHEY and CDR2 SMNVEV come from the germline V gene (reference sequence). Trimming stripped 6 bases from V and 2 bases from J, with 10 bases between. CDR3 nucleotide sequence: TGTGCCAGCAGGGAATCACCAAACTATGGCTACACCTTC. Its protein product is CASRESPNYGYTF.

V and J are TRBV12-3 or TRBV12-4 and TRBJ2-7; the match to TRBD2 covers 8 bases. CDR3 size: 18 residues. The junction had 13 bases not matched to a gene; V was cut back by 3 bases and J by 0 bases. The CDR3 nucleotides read TGTGCCAGCAGTTTCGGGGCTAGCGGGCGGGTAAGCTCCTACGAGCAGTACTTC. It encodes CASSFGASGRVSSYEQYF.

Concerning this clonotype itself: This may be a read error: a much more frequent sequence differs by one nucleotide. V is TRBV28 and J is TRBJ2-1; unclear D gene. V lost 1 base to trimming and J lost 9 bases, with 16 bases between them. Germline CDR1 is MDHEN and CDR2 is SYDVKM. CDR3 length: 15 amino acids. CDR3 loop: CASSLLISVRSEQFF. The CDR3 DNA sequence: TGTGCCAGCAGTTTATTGATCAGCGTTAGGAGTGAGCAGTTCTTC. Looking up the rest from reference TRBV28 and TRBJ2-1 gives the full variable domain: DVKVTQSSRYLVKRTGEKVFLECVQDMDHENMFWYRQDPGLGLRLIYFSYDVKMKEKGDIPEGYSVSREKKERFSLILESASTNQTSMYLCASSLLISVRSEQFFGPGTRLTVL.

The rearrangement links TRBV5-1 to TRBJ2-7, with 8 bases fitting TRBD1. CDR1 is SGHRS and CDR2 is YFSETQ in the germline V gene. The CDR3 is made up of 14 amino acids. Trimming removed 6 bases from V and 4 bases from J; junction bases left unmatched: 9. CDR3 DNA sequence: TGCGCCAGCACCCCAGGGGGCAACCCGTACGAGCAGTACTTC. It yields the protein CASTPGGNPYEQYF.

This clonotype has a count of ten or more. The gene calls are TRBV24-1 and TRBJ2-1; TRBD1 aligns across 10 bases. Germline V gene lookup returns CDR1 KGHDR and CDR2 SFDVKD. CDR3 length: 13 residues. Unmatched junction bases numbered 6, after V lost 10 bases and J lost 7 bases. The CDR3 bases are TGTGCCACTCCGGGACAGGGGACGAATGAGCAGTTCTTC. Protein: CATPGQGTNEQFF.

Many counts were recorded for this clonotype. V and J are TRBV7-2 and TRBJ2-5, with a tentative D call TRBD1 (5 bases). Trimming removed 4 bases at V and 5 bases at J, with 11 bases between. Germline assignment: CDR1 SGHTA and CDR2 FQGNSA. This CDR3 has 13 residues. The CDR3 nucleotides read TGTGCCAGCAGCTCTTGGCGACAGGAGACCCAGTACTTC. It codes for CASSSWRQETQYF.

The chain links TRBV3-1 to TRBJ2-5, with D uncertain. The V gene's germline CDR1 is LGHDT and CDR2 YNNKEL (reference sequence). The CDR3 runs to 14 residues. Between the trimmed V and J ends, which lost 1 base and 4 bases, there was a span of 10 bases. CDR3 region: CASSQVRVGETQYF. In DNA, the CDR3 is TGTGCCAGCAGCCAAGTACGGGTGGGAGAGACCCAGTACTTC.

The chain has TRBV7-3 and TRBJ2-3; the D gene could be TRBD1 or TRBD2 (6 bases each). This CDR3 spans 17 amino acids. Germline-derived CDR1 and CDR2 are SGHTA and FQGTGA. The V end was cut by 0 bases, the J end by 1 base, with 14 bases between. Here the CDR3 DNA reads TGTGCCAGCAGCTTAACGGCCCCGGGGGCCGGCACAGATACGCAGTATTTT. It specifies CASSLTAPGAGTDTQYF.

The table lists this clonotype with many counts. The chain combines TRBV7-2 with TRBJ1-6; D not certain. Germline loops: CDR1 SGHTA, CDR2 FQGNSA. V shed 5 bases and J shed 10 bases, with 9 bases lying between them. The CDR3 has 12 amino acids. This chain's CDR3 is CASSLPGSPLHF. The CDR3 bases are TGTGCCAGCAGCCTCCCTGGGTCACCCCTCCACTTT.

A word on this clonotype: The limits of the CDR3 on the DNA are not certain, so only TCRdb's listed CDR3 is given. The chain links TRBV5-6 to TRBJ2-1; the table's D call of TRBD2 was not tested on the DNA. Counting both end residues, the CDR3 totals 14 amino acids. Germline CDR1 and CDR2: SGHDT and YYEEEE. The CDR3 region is CASRVEFGSGAVFF.

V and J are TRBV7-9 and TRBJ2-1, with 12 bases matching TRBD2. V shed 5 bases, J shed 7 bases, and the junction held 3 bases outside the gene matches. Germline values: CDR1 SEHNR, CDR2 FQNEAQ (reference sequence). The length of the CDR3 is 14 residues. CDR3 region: CASSTTSGRNEQFF. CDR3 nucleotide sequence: TGTGCCAGCAGCACGACTAGCGGGAGAAATGAGCAGTTCTTC. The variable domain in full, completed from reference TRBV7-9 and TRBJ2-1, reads DTGVSQNPRHKITKRGQNVTFRCDPISEHNRLYWYRQTLGQGPEFLTYFQNEAQLEKSRLLSDRFSAERPKGSFSTLEIQRTEQGDSAMYLCASSTTSGRNEQFFGPGTRLTVL.

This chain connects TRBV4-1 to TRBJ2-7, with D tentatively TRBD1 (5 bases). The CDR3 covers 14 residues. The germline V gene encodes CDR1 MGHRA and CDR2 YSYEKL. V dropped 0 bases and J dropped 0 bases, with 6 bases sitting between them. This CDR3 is CASSQDQGSYEQYF. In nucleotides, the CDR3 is TGCGCCAGCAGCCAAGACCAGGGCTCCTACGAGCAGTACTTC.

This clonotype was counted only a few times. As DNA, the CDR3 is TGTGCCAGCAGTTACTCGAGGACTAGCGGGGGGGCAAATGAGCAGTTCTTC. Amino acids: CASSYSRTSGGANEQFF. The gene calls are TRBV6-2 or TRBV6-3 and TRBJ2-1, with 15 nucleotides matching TRBD2. Germline CDR1 reads MNHEY; CDR2 reads SVGEGT. The J segment lost 7 bases and the V segment lost 0 bases, leaving 4 bases of the junction unmatched. There are 17 residues in the CDR3.

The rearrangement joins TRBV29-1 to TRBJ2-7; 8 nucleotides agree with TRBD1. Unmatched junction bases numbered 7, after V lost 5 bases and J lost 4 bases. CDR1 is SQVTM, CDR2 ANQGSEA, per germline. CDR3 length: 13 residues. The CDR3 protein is CSVIGTGSYEQYF. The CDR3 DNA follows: TGCAGCGTTATCGGGACAGGCAGTTACGAGCAGTACTTC.

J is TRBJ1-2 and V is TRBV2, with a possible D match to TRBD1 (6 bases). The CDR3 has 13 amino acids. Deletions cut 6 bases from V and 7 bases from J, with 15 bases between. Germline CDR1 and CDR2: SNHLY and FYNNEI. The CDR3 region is CASSGQPPCGYTF. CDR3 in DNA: TGTGCCAGCAGCGGACAGCCACCTTGTGGCTACACCTTC.

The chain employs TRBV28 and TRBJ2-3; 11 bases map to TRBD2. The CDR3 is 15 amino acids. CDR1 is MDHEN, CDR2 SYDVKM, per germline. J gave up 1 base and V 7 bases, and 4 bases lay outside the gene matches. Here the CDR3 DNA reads TGTGCCAGCATTAGCGGGGGGGCGGGCACAGATACGCAGTATTTT. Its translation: CASISGGAGTDTQYF.

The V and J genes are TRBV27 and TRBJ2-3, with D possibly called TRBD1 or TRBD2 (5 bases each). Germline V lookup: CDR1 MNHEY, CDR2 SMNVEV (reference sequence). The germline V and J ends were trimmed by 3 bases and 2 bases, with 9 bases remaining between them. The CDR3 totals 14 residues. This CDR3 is CASSFREITDTQYF. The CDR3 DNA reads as TGTGCCAGCAGTTTCAGGGAGATCACAGATACGCAGTATTTT.

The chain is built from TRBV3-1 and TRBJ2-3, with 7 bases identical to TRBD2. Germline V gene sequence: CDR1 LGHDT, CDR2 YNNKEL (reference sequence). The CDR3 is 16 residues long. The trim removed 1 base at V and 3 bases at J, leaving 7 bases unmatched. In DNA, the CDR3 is TGTGCCAGCAGCCAAGTCGGCGGGAGTGGGACAGATACGCAGTATTTT. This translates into CASSQVGGSGTDTQYF.

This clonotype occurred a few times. In nucleotides, the CDR3 is TGTGCCAGCAGTCGGACGGTCAATGAGCAGTTCTTC. Translated: CASSRTVNEQFF. The chain is built from TRBV12-3 or TRBV12-4 and TRBJ2-1, with D hard to call. The CDR3 spans 12 residues. V shed 5 bases and J shed 6 bases, with 8 bases lying between them.